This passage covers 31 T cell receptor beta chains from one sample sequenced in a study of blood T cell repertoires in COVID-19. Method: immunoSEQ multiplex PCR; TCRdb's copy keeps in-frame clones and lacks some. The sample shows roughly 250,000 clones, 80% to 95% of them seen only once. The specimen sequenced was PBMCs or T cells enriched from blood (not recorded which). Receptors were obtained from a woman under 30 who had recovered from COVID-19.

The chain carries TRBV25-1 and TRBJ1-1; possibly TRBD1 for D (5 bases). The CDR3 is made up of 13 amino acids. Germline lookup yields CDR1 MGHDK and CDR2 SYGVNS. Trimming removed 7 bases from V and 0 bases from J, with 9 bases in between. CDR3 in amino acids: CASTTGLNTEAFF. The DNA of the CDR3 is TGTGCCAGCACCACAGGATTGAACACTGAAGCTTTCTTT.

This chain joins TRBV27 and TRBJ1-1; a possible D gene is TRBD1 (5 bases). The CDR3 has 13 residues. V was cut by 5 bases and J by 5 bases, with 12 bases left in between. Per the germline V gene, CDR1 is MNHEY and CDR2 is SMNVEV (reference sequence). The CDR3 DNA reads TGTGCCAGCAGTGCCCTTCGACAGACTGAAGCTTTCTTT. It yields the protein CASSALRQTEAFF.

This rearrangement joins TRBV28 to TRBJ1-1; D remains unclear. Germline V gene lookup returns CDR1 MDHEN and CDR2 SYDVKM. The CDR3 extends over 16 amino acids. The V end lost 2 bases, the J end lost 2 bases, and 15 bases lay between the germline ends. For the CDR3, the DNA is TGTGCCAGCAGTTTACTTGCTGGGCACCTCAACACTGAAGCTTTCTTT. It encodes CASSLLAGHLNTEAFF.

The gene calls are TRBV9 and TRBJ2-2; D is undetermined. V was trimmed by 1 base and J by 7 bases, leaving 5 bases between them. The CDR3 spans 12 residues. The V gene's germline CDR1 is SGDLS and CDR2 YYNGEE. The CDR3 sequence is CASSVFNGELFF. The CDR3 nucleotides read TGTGCCAGCAGCGTATTTAACGGGGAGCTGTTTTTT.

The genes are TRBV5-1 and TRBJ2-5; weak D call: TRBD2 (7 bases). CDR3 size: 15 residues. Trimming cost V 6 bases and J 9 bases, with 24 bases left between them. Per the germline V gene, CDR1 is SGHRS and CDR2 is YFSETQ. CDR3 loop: CASTTRGGGQSAQYF. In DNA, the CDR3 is TGCGCCAGCACCACGAGAGGGGGGGGCCAGTCGGCCCAGTACTTC.

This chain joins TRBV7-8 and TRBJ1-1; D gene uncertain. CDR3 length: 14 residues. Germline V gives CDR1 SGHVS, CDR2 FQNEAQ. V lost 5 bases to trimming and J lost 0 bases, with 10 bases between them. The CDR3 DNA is TGTGCCAGCAGCGTCTTTCGTATGAACACTGAAGCTTTCTTT. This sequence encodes CASSVFRMNTEAFF.

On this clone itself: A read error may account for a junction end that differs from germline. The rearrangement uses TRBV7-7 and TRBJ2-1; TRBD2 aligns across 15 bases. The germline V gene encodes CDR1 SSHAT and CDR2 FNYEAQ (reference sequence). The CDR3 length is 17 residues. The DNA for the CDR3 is TGTGCTAGCAGCTTAGGAGGGACTAGCGGGGGGTTCAATGAGCAGTTCTTC. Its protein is CASSLGGTSGGFNEQFF.

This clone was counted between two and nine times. CDR3 sequence reads: CASSLGGWGTEAFF. The CDR3 DNA is TGTGCCAGCAGTTTAGGAGGGTGGGGGACTGAAGCTTTCTTT. The V and J genes are TRBV27 and TRBJ1-1, with D perhaps TRBD1 (5 bases). The CDR3 length is 14 residues. Germline-derived CDR1 and CDR2 are MNHEY and SMNVEV (reference sequence). Trimming left V 2 bases short and J 5 bases short, with 12 bases between.

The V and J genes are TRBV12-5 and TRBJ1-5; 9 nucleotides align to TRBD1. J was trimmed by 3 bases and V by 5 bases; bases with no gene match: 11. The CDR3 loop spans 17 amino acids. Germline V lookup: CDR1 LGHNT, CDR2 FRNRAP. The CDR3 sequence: CASGAWGQGRSNQPQHF. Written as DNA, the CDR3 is TGTGCTAGTGGTGCTTGGGGACAGGGAAGGTCCAATCAGCCCCAGCATTTT.

Here the CDR3 reads CASSLTGQGSSYEQYF. The CDR3 DNA follows: TGTGCCAGCAGCTTAACCGGACAGGGGTCCTCCTACGAGCAGTACTTC. The rearrangement uses TRBV7-6 and TRBJ2-7, with 9 bases matching TRBD1. Trimming removed 2 bases from V and 0 bases from J; junction bases left unmatched: 5. Germline V gene lookup returns CDR1 SGHVS and CDR2 FNYEAQ. This CDR3 comprises 16 residues.

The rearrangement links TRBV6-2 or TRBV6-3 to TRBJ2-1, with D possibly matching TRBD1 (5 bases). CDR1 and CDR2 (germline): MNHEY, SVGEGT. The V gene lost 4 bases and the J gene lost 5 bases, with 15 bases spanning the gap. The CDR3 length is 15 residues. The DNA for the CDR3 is TGTGCCAGCAGTTCAAACAGGAAGCTGGACAATGAGCAGTTCTTC. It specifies CASSSNRKLDNEQFF.

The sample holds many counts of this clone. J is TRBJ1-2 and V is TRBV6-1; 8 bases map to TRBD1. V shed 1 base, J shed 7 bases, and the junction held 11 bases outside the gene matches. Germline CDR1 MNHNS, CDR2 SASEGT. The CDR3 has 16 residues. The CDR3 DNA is TGTGCCAGCAGTGAAGTAACAGGGGGGGACTCGAGTGGCTACACCTTC. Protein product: CASSEVTGGDSSGYTF.

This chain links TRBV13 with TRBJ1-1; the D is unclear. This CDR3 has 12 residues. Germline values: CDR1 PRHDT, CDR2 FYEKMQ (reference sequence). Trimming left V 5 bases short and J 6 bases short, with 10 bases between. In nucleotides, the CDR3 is TGTGCCAGCAGCCGGTACGGGGCTGAAGCTTTCTTT. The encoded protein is CASSRYGAEAFF.

The CDR3 nucleotides read TGTGCCAGCAGCTCGCAATGGACAGGGGTGAAGTTCACTGAAGCTTTCTTT. It encodes CASSSQWTGVKFTEAFF. The chain has TRBV7-2 and TRBJ1-1; 9 bases are a match to TRBD1. The V gene's germline CDR1 is SGHTA and CDR2 FQGNSA. The ends lost 4 bases at V and 4 bases at J; junction bases unmatched: 13. CDR3 length: 17 amino acids.

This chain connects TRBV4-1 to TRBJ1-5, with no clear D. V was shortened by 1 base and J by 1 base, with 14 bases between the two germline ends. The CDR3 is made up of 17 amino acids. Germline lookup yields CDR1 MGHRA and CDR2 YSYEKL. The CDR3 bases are TGCGCCAGCAGCCAAGTTCTCGAGGGTTTAAGCAATCAGCCCCAGCATTTT. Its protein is CASSQVLEGLSNQPQHF.

In nucleotides, the CDR3 is TGCGCCAGCAGCCAAGGGCTAGCGGGAGCTGAGCAGTTCTTC. Protein sequence: CASSQGLAGAEQFF. V is TRBV4-1 and J is TRBJ2-1, with TRBD2 matching 10 bases. The CDR3 is 14 amino acids. Germline-derived CDR1 and CDR2 are MGHRA and YSYEKL. V trimming: 1 base; J trimming: 9 bases; junction bases outside the gene matches: 3.

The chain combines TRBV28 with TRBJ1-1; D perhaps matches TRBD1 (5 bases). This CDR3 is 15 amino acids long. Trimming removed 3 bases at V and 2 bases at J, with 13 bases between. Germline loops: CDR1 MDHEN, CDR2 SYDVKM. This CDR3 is CASSLLSGKNTEAFF. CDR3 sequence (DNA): TGTGCCAGCAGTTTGCTGTCAGGGAAAAACACTGAAGCTTTCTTT.

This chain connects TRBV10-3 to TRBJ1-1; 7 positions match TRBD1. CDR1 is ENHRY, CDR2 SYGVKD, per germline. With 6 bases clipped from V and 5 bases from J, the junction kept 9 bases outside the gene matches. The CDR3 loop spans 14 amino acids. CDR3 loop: CAISQTGVVTEAFF. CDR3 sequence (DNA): TGTGCCATCAGCCAAACAGGGGTAGTGACTGAAGCTTTCTTT.

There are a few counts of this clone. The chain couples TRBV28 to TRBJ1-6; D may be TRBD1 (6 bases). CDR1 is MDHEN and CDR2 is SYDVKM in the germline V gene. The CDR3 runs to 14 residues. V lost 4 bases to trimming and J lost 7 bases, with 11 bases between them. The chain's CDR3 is CASSWGGANSPLHF. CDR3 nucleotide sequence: TGTGCCAGCAGTTGGGGGGGCGCGAATTCACCCCTCCACTTT.

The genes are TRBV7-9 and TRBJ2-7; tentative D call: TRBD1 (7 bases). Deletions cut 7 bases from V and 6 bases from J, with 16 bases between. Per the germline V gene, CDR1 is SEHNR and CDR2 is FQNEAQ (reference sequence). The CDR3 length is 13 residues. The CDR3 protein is CASTRPGGGEQYF. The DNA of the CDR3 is TGTGCCAGCACCCGCCCAGGGGGAGGCGAGCAGTACTTC.

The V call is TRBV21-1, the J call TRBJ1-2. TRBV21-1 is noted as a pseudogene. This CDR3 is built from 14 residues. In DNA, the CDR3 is TGTGCCAGCAGCAAAAGTACGCGGAAATATGGCTACACCTTC. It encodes CASSKSTRKYGYTF.

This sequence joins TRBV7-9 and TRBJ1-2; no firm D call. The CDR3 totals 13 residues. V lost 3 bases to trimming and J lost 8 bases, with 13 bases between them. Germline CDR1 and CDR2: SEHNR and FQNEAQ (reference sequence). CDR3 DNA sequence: TGTGCCAGCAGCTTCCTCCTGAGGGAAGGCTACACCTTC. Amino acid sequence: CASSFLLREGYTF. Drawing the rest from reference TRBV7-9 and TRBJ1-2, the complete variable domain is DTGVSQNPRHKITKRGQNVTFRCDPISEHNRLYWYRQTLGQGPEFLTYFQNEAQLEKSRLLSDRFSAERPKGSFSTLEIQRTEQGDSAMYLCASSFLLREGYTFGSGTRLTVV.

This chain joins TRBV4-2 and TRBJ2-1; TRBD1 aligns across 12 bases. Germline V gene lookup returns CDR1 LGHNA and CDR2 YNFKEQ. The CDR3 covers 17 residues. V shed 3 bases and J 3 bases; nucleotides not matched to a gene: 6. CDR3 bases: TGTGCCAGCAGCCAGGAGGGACAGGGGGCCCTCTACAATGAGCAGTTCTTC. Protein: CASSQEGQGALYNEQFF.

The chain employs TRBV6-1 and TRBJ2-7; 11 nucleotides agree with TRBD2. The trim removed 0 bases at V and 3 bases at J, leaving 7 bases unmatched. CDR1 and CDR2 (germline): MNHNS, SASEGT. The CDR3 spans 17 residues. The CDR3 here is CASSEARRTSGFYEQYF. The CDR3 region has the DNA TGTGCCAGCAGTGAAGCTAGAAGGACTAGCGGGTTCTACGAGCAGTACTTC.

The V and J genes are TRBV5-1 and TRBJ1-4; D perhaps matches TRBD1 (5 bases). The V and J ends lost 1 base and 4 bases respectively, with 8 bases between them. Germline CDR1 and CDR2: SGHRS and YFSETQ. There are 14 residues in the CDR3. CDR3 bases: TGCGCCAGCAGCTTGCGGGGGTTTAATGAAAAACTGTTTTTT. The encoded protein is CASSLRGFNEKLFF.

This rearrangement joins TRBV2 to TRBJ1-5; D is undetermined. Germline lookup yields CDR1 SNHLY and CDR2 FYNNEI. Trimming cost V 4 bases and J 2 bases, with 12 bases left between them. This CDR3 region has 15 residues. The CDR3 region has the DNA TGTGCCAGCAGTGCTAGAGCCAACGGCAATCAGCCCCAGCATTTT. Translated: CASSARANGNQPQHF.

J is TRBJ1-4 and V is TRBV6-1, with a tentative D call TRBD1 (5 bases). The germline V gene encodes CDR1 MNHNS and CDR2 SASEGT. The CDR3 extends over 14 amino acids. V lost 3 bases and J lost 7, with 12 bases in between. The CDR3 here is CASSEVQGGEKLFF. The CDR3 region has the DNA TGTGCCAGCAGTGAGGTGCAGGGTGGTGAAAAACTGTTTTTT.

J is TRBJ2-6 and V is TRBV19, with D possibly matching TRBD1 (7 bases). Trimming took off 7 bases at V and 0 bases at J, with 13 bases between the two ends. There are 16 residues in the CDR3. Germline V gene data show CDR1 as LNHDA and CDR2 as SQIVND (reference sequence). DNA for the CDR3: TGTGCCAGTACTGGCAGGGGGGTCTCTGGGGCCAACGTCCTGACTTTC. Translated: CASTGRGVSGANVLTF.

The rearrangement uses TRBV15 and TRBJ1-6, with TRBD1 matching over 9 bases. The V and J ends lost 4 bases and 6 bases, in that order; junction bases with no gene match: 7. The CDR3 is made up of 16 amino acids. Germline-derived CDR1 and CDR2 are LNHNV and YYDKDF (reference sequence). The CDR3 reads CATSNPKTGGNSPLHF. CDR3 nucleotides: TGTGCCACCAGCAACCCGAAGACAGGGGGTAATTCACCCCTCCACTTT.

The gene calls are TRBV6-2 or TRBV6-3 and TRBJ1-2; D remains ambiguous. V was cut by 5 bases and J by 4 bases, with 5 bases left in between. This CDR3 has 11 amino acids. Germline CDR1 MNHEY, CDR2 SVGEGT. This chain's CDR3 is CASSVLYGYTF. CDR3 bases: TGTGCCAGCAGTGTCCTCTATGGCTACACCTTC.

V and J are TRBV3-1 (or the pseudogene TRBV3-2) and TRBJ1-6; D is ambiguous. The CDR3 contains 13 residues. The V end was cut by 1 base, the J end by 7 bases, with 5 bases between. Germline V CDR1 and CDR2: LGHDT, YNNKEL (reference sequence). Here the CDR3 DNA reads TGTGCCAGCAGCCAAGGCCGGAATTCACCCCTCCACTTT. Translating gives CASSQGRNSPLHF.